The entry below describes one T cell receptor beta chain. The sample carries other DNA sequences with the same CDR3. This record comes from a study of blood T cell repertoires in COVID-19. Study-level background: The cDNA or gDNA used as material had been derived from T cells, B-cell-depleted T cells, or PBMCs.

The germline V and J ends were trimmed by 6 bases and 0 bases, with 12 bases remaining between them. CDR3 length: 16 residues. Germline V lookup: CDR1 SNHLY, CDR2 FYNNEI. Measured with immunoSEQ multiplex PCR; TCRdb has only the in-frame clones, and not every one. The sample lists over 250,000 clones, 83% occurring once. The V gene is TRBV2, the J gene TRBJ1-6, with a weak D call TRBD1 (5 bases). The clonotype comes from a woman aged 50 to 65 who had recovered from COVID-19. Sequenced sample: peripheral blood. The CDR3 DNA is TGTGCCAGCAGGCCCACAGGTTCCTCCTATAATTCACCCCTCCACTTT. Translation gives CASRPTGSSYNSPLHF.